Below are 17 T cell receptor beta chains sequenced from a single sample in a study of T-cell memory formation after mild COVID-19. TCRdb reprocessed the 5' RACE reads via MiXCR and lists one record per CDR3 protein. The table has a few hundred thousand distinct CDR3 sequences, 20% seen once. What was sequenced was PBMCs or a T cell subset sorted from them (not recorded which). The receptors here all came from a man aged 18-30 years who had mild COVID-19 (a few samples of this study predate the infection). Cell type and time point are not known.

This sequence joins TRBV4-3 and TRBJ1-2; 8 bases map to TRBD1. Unmatched junction bases numbered 15, after V lost 4 bases and J lost 5 bases. CDR1 and CDR2 from the germline V gene are LGHNA and YSLEER. The CDR3 runs to 17 residues. CDR3 residues: CASSPEDRGPVLYGYTF. CDR3 DNA sequence: TGCGCCAGCAGCCCAGAAGACAGGGGCCCGGTGTTGTATGGCTACACCTTC.

This clonotype was seen more than once but under ten times. The chain combines TRBV5-1 with TRBJ2-7; 9 nucleotides line up with TRBD1. Germline CDR1 reads SGHRS; CDR2 reads YFSETQ. Trimming at V came to 0 bases and at J to 0 bases, leaving 7 bases not matched to a gene. The CDR3 covers 17 residues. CDR3: CASSLGWTGVTSYEQYF. CDR3 in DNA: TGCGCCAGCAGCTTGGGGTGGACAGGGGTTACCTCCTACGAGCAGTACTTC. Together with reference TRBV5-1 and TRBJ2-7, the CDR3 gives the full variable domain: KAGVTQTPRYLIKTRGQQVTLSCSPISGHRSVSWYQQTPGQGLQFLFEYFSETQRNKGNFPGRFSGRQFSNSRSEMNVSTLELGDSALYLCASSLGWTGVTSYEQYFGPGTRLTVT.

This clonotype was detected many times. This chain joins TRBV20-1 and TRBJ1-5; no definite D call. V was clipped by 4 bases and J by 1 base, with 5 bases between them. The CDR3 is 12 amino acids. Per the germline V gene, CDR1 is DFQATT and CDR2 is SNEGSKA (reference sequence). The CDR3 DNA sequence: TGCAGTGCTACCGACAGCAATCAGCCCCAGCATTTT. The encoded protein is CSATDSNQPQHF.

This clonotype was recorded a few times. CDR3: CASSKTETTGELFF. CDR3 nucleotides: TGTGCCAGCAGTAAGACAGAGACCACCGGGGAGCTGTTTTTT. The genes are TRBV6-5 and TRBJ2-2; D perhaps matches TRBD1 (5 bases). Trimming removed 5 bases from V and 4 bases from J, with 11 bases in between. The CDR3 totals 14 residues. Germline CDR1 reads MNHEY; CDR2 reads SVGAGI.

The chain carries TRBV21-1 and TRBJ2-7; the D call TRBD1 from the table was never checked on the DNA. TRBV21-1 has pseudogene status. This CDR3 is 13 amino acids long. The CDR3 nucleotides read TGTGCCAGCAGCAAAGGGGACAGTTACGAGCAGTACTTC. This translates into CASSKGDSYEQYF.

The CDR3, as DNA: TGTGCCAGCAGCCGCCGACCCGGGGAGCTGTTTTTT. Its translation: CASSRRPGELFF. V gene TRBV7-3 combines with J gene TRBJ2-2, with unresolved D. Per germline, CDR1 SGHTA and CDR2 FQGTGA. This CDR3 spans 12 amino acids. V was clipped by 5 bases and J by 6 bases, with 7 bases between them.

This clonotype has more than one count but fewer than ten. The chain uses TRBV5-1 and TRBJ2-4; D is possibly TRBD2 (8 bases). This CDR3 contains 15 residues. V lost 7 bases to trimming and J lost 8 bases, with 22 bases between them. CDR1 and CDR2 (germline): SGHRS, YFSETQ. The chain's CDR3 is CASREGGTVLDIQYF. For the CDR3, the DNA is TGCGCCAGCCGGGAGGGAGGGACAGTCTTGGACATTCAGTACTTC.

The chain couples TRBV5-1 to TRBJ1-4; D may be TRBD1 (5 bases). Trimming cost V 6 bases and J 8 bases, with 11 bases left between them. This CDR3 comprises 12 residues. Germline CDR1 SGHRS, CDR2 YFSETQ. The CDR3 nucleotides are TGCGCCAGCAAACGGGAGGGGGAAAAACTGTTTTTT. Its protein product is CASKREGEKLFF. The whole variable domain, remainder taken from reference TRBV5-1 and TRBJ1-4, is KAGVTQTPRYLIKTRGQQVTLSCSPISGHRSVSWYQQTPGQGLQFLFEYFSETQRNKGNFPGRFSGRQFSNSRSEMNVSTLELGDSALYLCASKREGEKLFFGSGTQLSVL.

This rearrangement joins TRBV12-3 or TRBV12-4 to TRBJ2-3; no reliable D call. With 6 bases removed from V and 5 bases from J, the gap between germline ends came to 9 bases. The CDR3 consists of 12 residues. Here the CDR3 reads CASRILGDTQYF. DNA for the CDR3: TGTGCCAGCAGGATCCTGGGAGATACGCAGTATTTT.

This clonotype showed up just a few times. V and J are TRBV6-1 and TRBJ1-1, with D unclear. Germline CDR1 and CDR2: MNHNS and SASEGT. With 9 bases removed from V and 10 bases from J, the gap between germline ends came to 12 bases. The CDR3 runs 10 residues. The CDR3 coding sequence is TGTGCCAGTCTCAAAGGTCGAGCTTTCTTT. It is translated as CASLKGRAFF.

This clonotype has more than one count but fewer than ten. V and J are TRBV15 and TRBJ2-3; perhaps D is TRBD1 or TRBD2 (5 bases each). Trimming removed 3 bases from V and 2 bases from J, with 15 bases in between. The CDR3 covers 16 residues. Germline CDR1 and CDR2: LNHNV and YYDKDF (reference sequence). For the CDR3, the DNA is TGTGCCACCAGCAGTAGGGGCCGGGGATACACAGATACGCAGTATTTT. It yields the protein CATSSRGRGYTDTQYF.

The chain links TRBV4-1 to TRBJ2-7; D remains ambiguous. The CDR3 covers 13 residues. Trimming pared 1 base from V and 6 bases from J, leaving 10 bases between. CDR1 and CDR2 from the germline V gene are MGHRA and YSYEKL. CDR3 loop: CASSQVGYFEQYF. CDR3 nucleotides: TGCGCCAGCAGCCAAGTAGGGTACTTCGAGCAGTACTTC.

This chain connects TRBV6-2 or TRBV6-3 to TRBJ1-4; D ambiguous. This CDR3 has 15 amino acids. Trimming took 2 bases from V and 7 from J, leaving 14 bases between them. Germline lookup yields CDR1 MNHEY and CDR2 SVGEGT. The CDR3 loop is CASSYAAGLGEKLFF. As DNA, the CDR3 is TGTGCCAGCAGTTACGCCGCCGGGTTGGGTGAAAAACTGTTTTTT.

The chain couples TRBV24-1 to TRBJ2-5; D may correspond to TRBD1 or TRBD2 (5 bases each). Germline CDR1 reads KGHDR; CDR2 reads SFDVKD. The CDR3 covers 11 residues. The V and J ends lost 9 bases and 10 bases respectively, with 14 bases between them. CDR3 loop: CATGLEGNQYF. The CDR3 DNA follows: TGTGCCACCGGGTTAGAGGGGAACCAGTACTTC.

This clonotype was counted only a few times. This chain joins TRBV6-5 and TRBJ1-1; D gene uncertain. The CDR3 consists of 12 residues. The germline V gene encodes CDR1 MNHEY and CDR2 SVGAGI. Trimming took off 6 bases at V and 4 bases at J, with 9 bases between the two ends. CDR3 coding DNA: TGTGCCAGCAGCCACAGCGGCACTGAAGCTTTCTTT. It specifies CASSHSGTEAFF.

This clonotype was picked up a small number of times. V is TRBV20-1 and J is TRBJ2-5, with 8 bases aligning to TRBD1. The CDR3 spans 12 residues. The germline CDR1 and CDR2 sequences are DFQATT and SNEGSKA (reference sequence). J was trimmed by 11 bases and V by 5 bases; bases with no gene match: 10. In nucleotides, the CDR3 is TGCAGTGCTCCAAGGCAGGGGGCCCTTCAGTACTTC. Encoded protein: CSAPRQGALQYF.

The table lists this clonotype with a few counts. The rearrangement uses TRBV6-1 and TRBJ1-6; D possibly corresponds to TRBD1 (5 bases). Germline V gene data show CDR1 as MNHNS and CDR2 as SASEGT. V lost 3 bases and J lost 6, with 15 bases in between. This CDR3 is 16 amino acids long. CDR3 loop: CASSESPETANSPLHF. The CDR3 region has the DNA TGTGCCAGCAGTGAGAGTCCGGAGACAGCTAATTCACCCCTCCACTTT.